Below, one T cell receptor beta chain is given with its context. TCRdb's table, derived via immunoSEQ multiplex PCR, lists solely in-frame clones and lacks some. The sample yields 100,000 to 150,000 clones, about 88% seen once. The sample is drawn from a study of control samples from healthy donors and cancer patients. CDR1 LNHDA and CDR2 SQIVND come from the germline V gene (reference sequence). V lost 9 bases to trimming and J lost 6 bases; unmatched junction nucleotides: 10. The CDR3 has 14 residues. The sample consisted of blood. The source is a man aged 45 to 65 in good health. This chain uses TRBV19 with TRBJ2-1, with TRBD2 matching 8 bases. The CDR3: CASLAGGPFNEQFF. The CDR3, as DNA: TGTGCCAGCCTGGCGGGGGGCCCGTTCAATGAGCAGTTCTTC.